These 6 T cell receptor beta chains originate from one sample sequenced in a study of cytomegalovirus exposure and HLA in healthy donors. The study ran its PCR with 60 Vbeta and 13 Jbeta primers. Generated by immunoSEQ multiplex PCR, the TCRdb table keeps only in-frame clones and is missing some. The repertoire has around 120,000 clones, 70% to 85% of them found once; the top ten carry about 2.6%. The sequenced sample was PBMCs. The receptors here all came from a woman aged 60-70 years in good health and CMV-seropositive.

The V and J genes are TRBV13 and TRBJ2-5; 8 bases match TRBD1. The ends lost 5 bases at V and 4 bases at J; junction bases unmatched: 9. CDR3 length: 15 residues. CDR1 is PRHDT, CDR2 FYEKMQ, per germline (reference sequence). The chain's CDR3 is CASSATEQGGETQYF. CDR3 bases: TGTGCCAGCAGCGCCACCGAACAGGGGGGAGAGACCCAGTACTTC.

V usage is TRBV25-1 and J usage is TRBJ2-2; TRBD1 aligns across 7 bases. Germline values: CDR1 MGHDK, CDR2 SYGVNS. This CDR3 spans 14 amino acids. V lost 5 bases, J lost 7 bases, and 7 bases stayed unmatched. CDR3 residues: CASSLRQGHGELFF. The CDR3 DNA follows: TGTGCCAGCAGTCTGCGACAGGGTCACGGGGAGCTGTTTTTT.

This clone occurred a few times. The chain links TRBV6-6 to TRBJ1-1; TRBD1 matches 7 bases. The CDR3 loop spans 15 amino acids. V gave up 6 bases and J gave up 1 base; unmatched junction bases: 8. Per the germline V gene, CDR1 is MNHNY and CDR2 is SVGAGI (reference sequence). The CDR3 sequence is CASRPLQGPNTEAFF. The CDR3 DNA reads TGTGCCAGCAGGCCCTTACAGGGGCCGAACACTGAAGCTTTCTTT.

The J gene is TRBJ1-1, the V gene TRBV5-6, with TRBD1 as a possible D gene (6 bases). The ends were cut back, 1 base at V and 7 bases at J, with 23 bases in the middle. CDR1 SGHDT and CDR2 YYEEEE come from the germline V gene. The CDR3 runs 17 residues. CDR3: CASSLYRTADARSEAFF. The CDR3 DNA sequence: TGTGCCAGCAGCTTGTATAGGACAGCTGACGCTAGAAGTGAAGCTTTCTTT.

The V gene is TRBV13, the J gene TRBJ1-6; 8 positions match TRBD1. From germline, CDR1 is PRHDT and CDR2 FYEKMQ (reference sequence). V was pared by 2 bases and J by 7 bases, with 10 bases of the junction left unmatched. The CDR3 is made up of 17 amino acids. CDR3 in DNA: TGTGCCAGCAGCTTACGGACAGGGCGAAGACGGAATTCACCCCTCCACTTT. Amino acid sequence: CASSLRTGRRRNSPLHF.

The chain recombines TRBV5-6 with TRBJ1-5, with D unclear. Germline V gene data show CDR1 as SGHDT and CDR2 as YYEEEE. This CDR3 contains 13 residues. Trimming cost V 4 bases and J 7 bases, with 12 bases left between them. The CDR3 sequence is CASSPGPRQPQHF. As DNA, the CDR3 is TGTGCCAGCAGCCCTGGCCCCAGGCAGCCCCAGCATTTT.